Listed below are T cell receptor beta chains from one sample, sequenced in a study of blood T cells in healthy people across ages. TCRdb re-derived calls from the 5' RACE reads in MiXCR, one entry per CDR3 protein. Of over a million distinct CDR3 sequences in the sample, around 43% were seen once. The sequencing sample was made of blood. The receptors stem from an older woman in good health. The CDR3 runs from the conserved cysteine through the conserved F or W. The order of the fields is clone size, D gene, J gene, V gene, CDR3 DNA, CDR3 protein. The D gene is left open where the match is weak. Clone size is given for some rows only: seen once, a few or many times, or a class if the clone is expanded.

.,.,TRBJ2-6,TRBV5-6,TGTGCCAGCAGCTTACAGGTCACTGGGGCCAACGTCCTGACTTTC,CASSLQVTGANVLTF
.,.,TRBJ2-2,TRBV5-1,TGCGCCAGCAGCCCACGGGTGGACTGGTCGAACACCGGGGAGCTGTTTTTT,CASSPRVDWSNTGELFF
few,.,TRBJ2-5,TRBV24-1,TGTGCCACCAGTGATGCGTACCAAGAGACCCAGTACTTC,CATSDAYQETQYF
.,TRBD1,TRBJ2-6,TRBV7-9,TGTGCCAGCAGCACGGGTTTCCGGGACAGGGGGAGCACTGGGGCCAACGTCCTGACTTTC,CASSTGFRDRGSTGANVLTF
.,TRBD1,TRBJ2-7,TRBV10-3,TGTGCCATCCAACCTGCCAGACAGGGGAGCTCCTACGAGCAGTACTTC,CAIQPARQGSSYEQYF
.,.,TRBJ2-3,TRBV6-1,TGTGCCAGCAGTCCGCTCACTCTAGCATTACGCACAGATACGCAGTATTTT,CASSPLTLALRTDTQYF
many,.,TRBJ2-3,TRBV5-1,TGCGCCAGCAGCTCAACGACAGATACGCAGTATTTT,CASSSTTDTQYF
.,TRBD2,TRBJ2-1,TRBV10-3,TGTGCCGTCAGCTCCGGGGGGGCGGACAATGAGCAGTTCTTC,CAVSSGGADNEQFF
few,.,TRBJ2-7,TRBV27,TGTGCCAGCAGCCAAACCGGGACCTTATACGAGCAGTACTTC,CASSQTGTLYEQYF
.,.,TRBJ2-2,TRBV10-3,TGTGCCATCAGAAACAAGGTATACGGGGAGCTGTTTTTT,CAIRNKVYGELFF
.,TRBD2,TRBJ2-1,TRBV20-1,TGCAGTGCTAGTACCCCCCTAGCGGGAGTATACAATGAGCAGTTCTTC,CSASTPLAGVYNEQFF
few,.,TRBJ2-5,TRBV5-1,TGCGCCAGCAGCTTGGAGGCGGGATGGGAGACCCAGTACTTC,CASSLEAGWETQYF
.,.,TRBJ2-7,TRBV5-1,TGCGCCAGCAGCTTTATAACAGACGGCTACGAGCAGTACTTC,CASSFITDGYEQYF
.,.,TRBJ2-5,TRBV20-1,TGCAGTGCTAGTGCACAGGGCTACAATGAGCAGTACTTC,CSASAQGYNEQYF
few,.,TRBJ2-3,TRBV11-2,TGTGCCAGCAGCTTAGTCGGGTTGGAGTTCGGTACGCAGTATTTT,CASSLVGLEFGTQYF
.,.,TRBJ2-7,TRBV30,TGTGCCTGGAGTGTAATTGCTTACGAGCAGTACTTC,CAWSVIAYEQYF
many,TRBD1,TRBJ2-5,TRBV29-1,TGCAGCGTTGAGCTAGGGACAGGGGAAGGCGGAGAGACCCAGTACTTC,CSVELGTGEGGETQYF
.,.,TRBJ2-7,TRBV11-2,TGTGCCAGCAGCTTAGTTTACGGATCCTACGAGCAGTACTTC,CASSLVYGSYEQYF
.,.,TRBJ2-2,TRBV5-1,TGCGCCAGCAGCTTGACTTTTACCGGGGAGCTGTTTTTT,CASSLTFTGELFF
few,.,TRBJ2-5,TRBV5-6,TGTGCCAGCAGCTCGGCCCGGTTACAGGGAAACCAAGAGACCCAGTACTTC,CASSSARLQGNQETQYF
few,.,TRBJ1-2,TRBV20-1,TGCAGTGCTTTACCCCCGCAGGGGTATGGCTACACCTTC,CSALPPQGYGYTF
.,TRBD1,TRBJ2-3,TRBV20-1,TGCAGTGCTACCGGACAGGGCCCCACAGATACGCAGTATTTT,CSATGQGPTDTQYF
.,.,TRBJ1-5,TRBV7-6,TGTGCCAGCAGCAAACAGGGATGGGGTCAGCCCCAGCATTTT,CASSKQGWGQPQHF
.,TRBD1,TRBJ1-6,TRBV6-1,TGTGCCACTCTTCGGACAGGGGGGTCACCCCTCCACTTT,CATLRTGGSPLHF
.,.,TRBJ1-4,TRBV15,TGTGCCACCACCTCCTCCTGGGGGGGAGATGAAAAACTGTTTTTT,CATTSSWGGDEKLFF
few,TRBD1,TRBJ1-4,TRBV2,TGTGCCAGCAGTGATCTAGGTGGGACAGGGTCAACTAATGAAAAACTGTTTTTT,CASSDLGGTGSTNEKLFF
once,.,TRBJ1-5,TRBV15,TGTGCCACCGGGGCAGGGGACAATCAGCCCCAGCATTTT,CATGAGDNQPQHF
many,TRBD1,TRBJ2-5,TRBV14,TGTGCCAGCAGCCTTTCGACAGGGGGCGCGGAGACCCAGTACTTC,CASSLSTGGAETQYF